One T cell receptor (beta chain) is described in this entry. TCRdb processed the 5' RACE reads anew with MiXCR; each CDR3 protein has one entry. Of over 9,000 distinct CDR3 sequences listed, roughly 60% are singletons. This sequence originates from a female donor with breast cancer. Sequencing was carried out using tumor-infiltrating memory CD4+ T cells sorted from the breast tumor. Subset denoted: memory CD4+ T cells, CD4+CD45RO+CD25-.

CDR3 region: CASSSSGTSGSRDTQYF. The CDR3, as DNA: TGTGCCAGCAGTTCATCCGGGACTAGCGGGAGCCGCGATACGCAGTATTTT. V and J are TRBV27 and TRBJ2-3; the match to TRBD2 covers 14 bases. From germline, CDR1 is MNHEY and CDR2 SMNVEV (reference sequence). CDR3 length: 17 amino acids. V was clipped by 4 bases and J by 6 bases; unmatched bases: 9.